Given below is one T cell receptor beta chain in context. Its specificity is not known. The data stem from a study of vaccination effects on CD4 cells after COVID-19. Study-level points and caveats: Clones from infection and from vaccination both contracted markedly late after vaccination. The vaccine-induced clones of healthy vaccinees included only 1 of 255 that cross-reacted with common cold coronaviruses.

Antigen-specific CD4+ T cell clonotypes were called by their expansion after viral peptide-pool culture in ViraFEST. Following an approximately ten-day culture, CD4+ T cells were purified. The study found no prior SARS-CoV-2 infection in the vaccine recipients, who tested negative for nucleocapsid antibodies. Measured with immunoSEQ multiplex PCR; TCRdb has only the in-frame clones, and not every one. The sample yields 25,000 to 35,000 clones, about 81% seen once. This TCR was recovered from a human donor who received a COVID-19 vaccine. The input for sequencing was CD4+ T cells from PBMCs cultured with SARS-CoV-2 spike peptides, taken before COVID-19 vaccination.

The CDR3 coding sequence is TGTGCCAGCAGCCAAGGCGTGCTTCGCGGGGGTACATACGAGCAGTACTTC. Protein sequence: CASSQGVLRGGTYEQYF. This sequence joins TRBV14 and TRBJ2-7, with 7 nucleotides matching TRBD2. This CDR3 spans 17 amino acids. Germline CDR1 is SGHDN and CDR2 is FVKESK. V was pared by 1 base and J by 4 bases, with 13 bases of the junction left unmatched.